The text below deals with one T cell receptor beta chain. This is likely a read error, given that the CDR3 carries no conserved phenylalanine or tryptophan at its end. This sample is drawn from a study of kidney transplant recipient with SARS-CoV-2 infection. From the reads, TCRdb called clonotypes with MiXCR, one entry per CDR3 protein. Of approximately 250,000 distinct CDR3 sequences listed, 29% are singletons. Germline lookup yields CDR1 SGHRS and CDR2 YFSETQ. This CDR3 region has 14 residues. Trimming removed 5 bases from V and 2 bases from J; junction bases left unmatched: 0. The sequence derives from a male patient in his thirties who had COVID-19 and was a kidney transplant recipient. Some T cells here may be from the graft donor. This specimen was a blood sample, taken at baseline and on day 111 from a kidney transplant recipient. This chain uses TRBV5-1 with TRBJ2-1, with 11 bases aligning to TRBD2. The CDR3 DNA reads as TGCGCCAGCAGGACTAGCGGGACCTACAATGAGCAGTTCCTC. The encoded protein is CASRTSGTYNEQFL.